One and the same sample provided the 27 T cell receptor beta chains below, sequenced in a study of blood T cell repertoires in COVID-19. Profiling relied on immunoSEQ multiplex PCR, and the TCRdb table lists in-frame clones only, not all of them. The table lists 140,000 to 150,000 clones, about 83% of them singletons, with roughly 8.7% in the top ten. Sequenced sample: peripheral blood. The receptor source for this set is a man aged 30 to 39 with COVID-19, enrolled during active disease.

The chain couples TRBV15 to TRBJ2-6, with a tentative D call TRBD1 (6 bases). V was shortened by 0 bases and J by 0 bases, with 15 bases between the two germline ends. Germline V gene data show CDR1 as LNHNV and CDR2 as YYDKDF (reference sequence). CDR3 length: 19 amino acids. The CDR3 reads CATSRDRPGATSGANVLTF. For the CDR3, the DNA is TGTGCCACCAGCAGAGATAGGCCAGGGGCCACCTCTGGGGCCAACGTCCTGACTTTC.

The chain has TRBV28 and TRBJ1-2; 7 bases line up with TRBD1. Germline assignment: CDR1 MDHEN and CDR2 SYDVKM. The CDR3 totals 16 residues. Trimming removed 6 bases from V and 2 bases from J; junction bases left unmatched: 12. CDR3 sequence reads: CASSRTGWVVNYGYTF. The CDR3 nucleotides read TGTGCCAGCAGCCGGACAGGATGGGTGGTGAACTATGGCTACACCTTC.

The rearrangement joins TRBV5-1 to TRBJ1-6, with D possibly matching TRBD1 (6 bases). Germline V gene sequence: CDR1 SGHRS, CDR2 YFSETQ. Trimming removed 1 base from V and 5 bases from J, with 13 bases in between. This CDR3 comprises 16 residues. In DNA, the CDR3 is TGCGCCAGCAGCTTGTCCCGGACAGCTAATAATTCACCCCTCCACTTT. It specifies CASSLSRTANNSPLHF.

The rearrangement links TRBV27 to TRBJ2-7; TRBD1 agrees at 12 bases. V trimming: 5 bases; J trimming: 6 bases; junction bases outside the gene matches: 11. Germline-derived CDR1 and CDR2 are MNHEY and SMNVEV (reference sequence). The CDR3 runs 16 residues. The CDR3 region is CASSPRPGTGGSEQYF. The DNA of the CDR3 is TGTGCCAGCAGTCCCCGACCCGGGACAGGGGGCAGCGAGCAGTACTTC.

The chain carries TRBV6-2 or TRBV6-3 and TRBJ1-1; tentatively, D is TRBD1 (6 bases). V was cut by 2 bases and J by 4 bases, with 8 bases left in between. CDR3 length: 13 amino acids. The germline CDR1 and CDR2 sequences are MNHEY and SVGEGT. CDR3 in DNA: TGTGCCAGCAGTTACGGGACAATCACTGAAGCTTTCTTT. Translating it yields CASSYGTITEAFF.

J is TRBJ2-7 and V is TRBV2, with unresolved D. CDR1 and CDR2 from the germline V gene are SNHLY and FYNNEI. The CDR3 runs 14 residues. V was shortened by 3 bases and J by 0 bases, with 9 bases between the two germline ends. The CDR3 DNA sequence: TGTGCCAGCAGTGATATGGGCTCCTCCTACGAGCAGTACTTC. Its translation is CASSDMGSSYEQYF.

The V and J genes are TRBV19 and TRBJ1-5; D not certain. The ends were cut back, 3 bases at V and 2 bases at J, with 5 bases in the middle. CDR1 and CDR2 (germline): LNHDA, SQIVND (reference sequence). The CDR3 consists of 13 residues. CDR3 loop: CASSITGNQPQHF. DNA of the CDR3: TGTGCCAGTAGTATTACAGGCAATCAGCCCCAGCATTTT. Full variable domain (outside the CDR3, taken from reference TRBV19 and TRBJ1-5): DGGITQSPKYLFRKEGQNVTLSCEQNLNHDAMYWYRQDPGQGLRLIYYSQIVNDFQKGDIAEGYSVSREKKESFPLTVTSAQKNPTAFYLCASSITGNQPQHFGDGTRLSIL.

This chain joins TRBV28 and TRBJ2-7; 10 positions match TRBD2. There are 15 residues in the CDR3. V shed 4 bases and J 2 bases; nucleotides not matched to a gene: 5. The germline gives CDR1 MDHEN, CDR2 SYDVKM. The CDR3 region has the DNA TGTGCCAGCAGTTCGCTAGCGGGAGTAACCTACGAGCAGTACTTC. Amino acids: CASSSLAGVTYEQYF. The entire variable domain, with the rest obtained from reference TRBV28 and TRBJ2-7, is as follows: DVKVTQSSRYLVKRTGEKVFLECVQDMDHENMFWYRQDPGLGLRLIYFSYDVKMKEKGDIPEGYSVSREKKERFSLILESASTNQTSMYLCASSSLAGVTYEQYFGPGTRLTVT.

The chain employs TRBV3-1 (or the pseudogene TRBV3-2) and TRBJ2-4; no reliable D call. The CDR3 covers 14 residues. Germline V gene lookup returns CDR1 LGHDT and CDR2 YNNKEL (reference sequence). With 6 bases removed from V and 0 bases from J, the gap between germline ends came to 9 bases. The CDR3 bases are TGTGCCAGCAGTCAGTCGGGAGCCAAAAACATTCAGTACTTC. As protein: CASSQSGAKNIQYF.

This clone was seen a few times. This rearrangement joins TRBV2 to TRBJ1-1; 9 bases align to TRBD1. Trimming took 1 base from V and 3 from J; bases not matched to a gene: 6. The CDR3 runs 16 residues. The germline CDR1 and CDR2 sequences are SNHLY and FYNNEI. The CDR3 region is CASSEGQGGWDTEAFF. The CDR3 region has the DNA TGTGCCAGCAGTGAAGGACAGGGGGGTTGGGACACTGAAGCTTTCTTT.

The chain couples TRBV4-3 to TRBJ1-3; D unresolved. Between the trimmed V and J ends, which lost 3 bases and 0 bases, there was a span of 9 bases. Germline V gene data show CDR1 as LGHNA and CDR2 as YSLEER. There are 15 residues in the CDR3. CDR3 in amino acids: CASSQEVTSGNTIYF. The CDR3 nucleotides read TGCGCCAGCAGCCAGGAGGTGACCTCTGGAAACACCATATATTTT.

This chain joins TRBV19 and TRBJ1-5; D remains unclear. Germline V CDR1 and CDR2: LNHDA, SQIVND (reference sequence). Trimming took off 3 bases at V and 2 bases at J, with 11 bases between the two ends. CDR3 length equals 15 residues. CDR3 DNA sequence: TGTGCCAGTAGTATGGCGGCAGCAGGCAATCAGCCCCAGCATTTT. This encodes CASSMAAAGNQPQHF.

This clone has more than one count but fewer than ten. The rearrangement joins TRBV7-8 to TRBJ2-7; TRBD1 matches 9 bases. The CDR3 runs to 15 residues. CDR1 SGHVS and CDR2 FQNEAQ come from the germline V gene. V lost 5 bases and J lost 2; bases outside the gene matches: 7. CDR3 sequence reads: CASSLKQGAPYEQYF. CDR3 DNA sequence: TGTGCCAGCAGCCTGAAACAGGGGGCTCCCTACGAGCAGTACTTC.

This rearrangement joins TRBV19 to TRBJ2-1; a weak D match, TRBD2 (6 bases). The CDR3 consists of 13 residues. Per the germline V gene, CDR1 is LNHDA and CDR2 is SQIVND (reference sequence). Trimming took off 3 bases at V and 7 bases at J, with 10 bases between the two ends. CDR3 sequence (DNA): TGTGCCAGTAGTATGGACTATTTAAATGAGCAGTTCTTC. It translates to CASSMDYLNEQFF.

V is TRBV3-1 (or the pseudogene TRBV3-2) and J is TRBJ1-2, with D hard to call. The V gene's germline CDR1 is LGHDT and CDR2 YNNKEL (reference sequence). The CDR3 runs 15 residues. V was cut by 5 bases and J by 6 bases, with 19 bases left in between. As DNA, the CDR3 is TGTGCCAGCAGCACTCCTGAGGGAGGACCCCATGGCTACACCTTC. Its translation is CASSTPEGGPHGYTF.

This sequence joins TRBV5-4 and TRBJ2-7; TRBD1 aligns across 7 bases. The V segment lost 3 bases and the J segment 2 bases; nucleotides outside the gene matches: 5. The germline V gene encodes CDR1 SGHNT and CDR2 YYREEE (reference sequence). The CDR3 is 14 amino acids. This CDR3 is CASSSQGLTYEQYF. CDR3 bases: TGTGCCAGCAGCTCACAGGGGTTAACCTACGAGCAGTACTTC.

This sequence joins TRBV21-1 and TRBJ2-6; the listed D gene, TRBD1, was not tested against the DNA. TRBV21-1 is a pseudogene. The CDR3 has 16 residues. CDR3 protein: CASSHLQGVGANVLTF. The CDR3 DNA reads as TGTGCCAGCTCCCATCTCCAGGGGGTTGGGGCCAACGTCCTGACTTTC.

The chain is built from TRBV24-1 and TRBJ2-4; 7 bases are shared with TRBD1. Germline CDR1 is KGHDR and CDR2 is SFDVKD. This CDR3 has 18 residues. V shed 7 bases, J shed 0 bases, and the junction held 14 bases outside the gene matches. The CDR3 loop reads CATSYGTEKLLAKNIQYF. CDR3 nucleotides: TGTGCCACCAGCTACGGGACAGAAAAGCTGCTAGCCAAAAACATTCAGTACTTC.

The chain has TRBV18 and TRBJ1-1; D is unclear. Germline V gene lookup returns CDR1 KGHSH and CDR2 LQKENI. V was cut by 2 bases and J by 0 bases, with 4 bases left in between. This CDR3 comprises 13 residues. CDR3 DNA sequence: TGTGCCAGCTCACCAGTAATGAACACTGAAGCTTTCTTT. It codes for CASSPVMNTEAFF. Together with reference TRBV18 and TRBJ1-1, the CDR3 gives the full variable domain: NAGVMQNPRHLVRRRGQEARLRCSPMKGHSHVYWYRQLPEEGLKFMVYLQKENIIDESGMPKERFSAEFPKEGPSILRIQQVVRGDSAAYFCASSPVMNTEAFFGQGTRLTVV.

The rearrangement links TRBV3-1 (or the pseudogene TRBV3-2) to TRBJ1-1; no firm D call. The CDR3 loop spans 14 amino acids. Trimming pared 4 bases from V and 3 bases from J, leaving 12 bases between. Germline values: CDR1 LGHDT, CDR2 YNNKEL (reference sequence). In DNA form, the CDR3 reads TGTGCCAGCAGCCCATCCCTGGGCCACACTGAAGCTTTCTTT. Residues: CASSPSLGHTEAFF.

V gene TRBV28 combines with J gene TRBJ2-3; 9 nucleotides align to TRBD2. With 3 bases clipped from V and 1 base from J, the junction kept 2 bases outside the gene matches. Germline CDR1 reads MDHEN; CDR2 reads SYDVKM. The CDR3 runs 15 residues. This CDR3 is CASSLRTSGTDTQYF. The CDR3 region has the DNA TGTGCCAGCAGTTTGCGGACTAGCGGCACAGATACGCAGTATTTT. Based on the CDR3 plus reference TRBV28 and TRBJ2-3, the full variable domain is DVKVTQSSRYLVKRTGEKVFLECVQDMDHENMFWYRQDPGLGLRLIYFSYDVKMKEKGDIPEGYSVSREKKERFSLILESASTNQTSMYLCASSLRTSGTDTQYFGPGTRLTVL.

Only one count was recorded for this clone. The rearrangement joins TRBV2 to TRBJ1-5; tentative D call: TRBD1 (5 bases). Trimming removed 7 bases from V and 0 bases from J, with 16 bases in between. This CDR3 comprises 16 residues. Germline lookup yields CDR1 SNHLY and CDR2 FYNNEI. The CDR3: CASTARGGYSNQPQHF. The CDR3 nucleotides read TGTGCCAGCACCGCAAGGGGAGGATATAGCAATCAGCCCCAGCATTTT.

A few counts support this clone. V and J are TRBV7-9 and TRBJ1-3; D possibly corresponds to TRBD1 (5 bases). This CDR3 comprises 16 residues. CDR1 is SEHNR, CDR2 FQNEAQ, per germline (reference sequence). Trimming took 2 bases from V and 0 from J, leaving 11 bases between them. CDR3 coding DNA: TGTGCCAGCAGCTTATTCGGACACCTCTCTGGAAACACCATATATTTT. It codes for CASSLFGHLSGNTIYF.

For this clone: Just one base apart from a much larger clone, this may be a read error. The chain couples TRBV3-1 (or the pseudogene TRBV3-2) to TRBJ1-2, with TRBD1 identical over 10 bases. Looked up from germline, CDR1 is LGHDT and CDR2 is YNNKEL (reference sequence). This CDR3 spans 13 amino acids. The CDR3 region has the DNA TGTGCCAGCAGCCAGGGACAGGGGATCGGCTACATCTTC. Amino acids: CASSQGQGIGYIF.

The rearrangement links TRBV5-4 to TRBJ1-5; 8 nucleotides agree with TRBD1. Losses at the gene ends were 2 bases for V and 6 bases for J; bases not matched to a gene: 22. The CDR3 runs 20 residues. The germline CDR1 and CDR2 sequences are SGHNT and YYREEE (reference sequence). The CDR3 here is CASSFSKGRLDRGGAQPQHF. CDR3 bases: TGTGCCAGCAGCTTCAGTAAGGGCCGACTCGACAGGGGCGGGGCTCAGCCCCAGCATTTT.

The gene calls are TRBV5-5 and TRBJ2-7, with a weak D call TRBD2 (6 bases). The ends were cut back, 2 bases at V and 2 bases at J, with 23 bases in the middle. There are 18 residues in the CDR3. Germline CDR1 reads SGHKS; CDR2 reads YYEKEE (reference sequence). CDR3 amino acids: CASSLWDRKTGVTYEQYF. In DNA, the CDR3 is TGTGCCAGCAGCTTATGGGACCGAAAGACGGGGGTAACCTACGAGCAGTACTTC.

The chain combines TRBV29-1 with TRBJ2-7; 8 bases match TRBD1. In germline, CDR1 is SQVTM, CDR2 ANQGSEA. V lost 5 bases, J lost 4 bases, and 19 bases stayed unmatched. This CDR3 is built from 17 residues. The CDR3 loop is CSVFLRQGSLRYYEQYF. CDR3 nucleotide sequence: TGCAGCGTTTTCCTCAGACAGGGGAGCTTAAGATATTACGAGCAGTACTTC.